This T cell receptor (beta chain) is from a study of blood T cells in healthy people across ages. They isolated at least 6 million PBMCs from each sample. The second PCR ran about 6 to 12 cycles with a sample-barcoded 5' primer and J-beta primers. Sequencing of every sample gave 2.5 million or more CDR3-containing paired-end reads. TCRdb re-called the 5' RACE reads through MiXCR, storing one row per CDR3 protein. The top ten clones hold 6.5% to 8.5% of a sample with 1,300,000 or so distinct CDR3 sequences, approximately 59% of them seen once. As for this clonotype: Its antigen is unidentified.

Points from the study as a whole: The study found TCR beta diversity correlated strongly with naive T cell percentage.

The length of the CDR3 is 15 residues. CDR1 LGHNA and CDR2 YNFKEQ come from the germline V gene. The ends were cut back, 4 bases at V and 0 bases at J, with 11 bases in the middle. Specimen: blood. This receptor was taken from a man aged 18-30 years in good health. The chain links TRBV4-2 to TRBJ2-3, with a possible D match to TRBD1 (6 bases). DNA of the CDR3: TGTGCCAGCAGCCTACTCGACAGGAGCACAGATACGCAGTATTTT. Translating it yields CASSLLDRSTDTQYF.